This T cell receptor (beta chain) was recorded in a study of T cells after somatic rescue of genetic block. The assay was immunoSEQ multiplex PCR, and TCRdb's table has in-frame clones only and misses some. The sample lists more than 65,000 clones, approximately 91% occurring once. The CDR3 is 15 amino acids. V lost 3 bases, J lost 4 bases, and 16 bases lay in between. CDR1 and CDR2 from the germline V gene are SGHRS and YFSETQ. This TCR came from a man aged 30 to 39. The chain employs TRBV5-1 and TRBJ1-1; possible D gene TRBD1, 5 bases. The sequenced material came from peripheral blood mononuclear cells (PBMCs). In DNA, the CDR3 is TGCGCCAGCAGCTGGGAGGCGGGTAGGGGCACTGAAGCTTTCTTT. It translates to CASSWEAGRGTEAFF.